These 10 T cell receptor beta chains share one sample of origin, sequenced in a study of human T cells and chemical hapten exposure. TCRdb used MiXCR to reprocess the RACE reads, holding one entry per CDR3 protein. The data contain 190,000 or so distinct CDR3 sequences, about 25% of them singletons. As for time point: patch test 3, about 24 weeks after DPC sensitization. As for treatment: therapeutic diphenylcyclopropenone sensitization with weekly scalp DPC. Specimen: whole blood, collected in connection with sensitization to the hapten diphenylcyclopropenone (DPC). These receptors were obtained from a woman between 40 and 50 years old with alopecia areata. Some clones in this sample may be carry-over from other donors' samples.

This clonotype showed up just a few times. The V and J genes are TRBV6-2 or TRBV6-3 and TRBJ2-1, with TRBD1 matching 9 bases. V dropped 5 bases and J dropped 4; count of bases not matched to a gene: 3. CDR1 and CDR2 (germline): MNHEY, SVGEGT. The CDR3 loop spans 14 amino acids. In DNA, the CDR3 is TGTGCCAGCAGTGGGGACAGGGAATACAATGAGCAGTTCTTC. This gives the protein CASSGDREYNEQFF.

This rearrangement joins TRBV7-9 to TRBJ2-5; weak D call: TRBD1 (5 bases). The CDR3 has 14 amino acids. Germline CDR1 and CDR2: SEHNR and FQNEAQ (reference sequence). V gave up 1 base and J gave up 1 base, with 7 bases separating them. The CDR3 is CASSLGQPQETQYF. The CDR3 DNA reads TGTGCCAGCAGCTTAGGACAGCCCCAAGAGACCCAGTACTTC.

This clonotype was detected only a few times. Written as DNA, the CDR3 is TGCGCCAGCAGCCAAGCGCCGACGGAGAGATACGAGCAGTACTTC. It translates to CASSQAPTERYEQYF. This rearrangement joins TRBV4-1 to TRBJ2-7; D unclear. V was trimmed by 1 base and J by 4 bases, leaving 14 bases between them. The CDR3 runs 15 residues. CDR1 and CDR2 from the germline V gene are MGHRA and YSYEKL.

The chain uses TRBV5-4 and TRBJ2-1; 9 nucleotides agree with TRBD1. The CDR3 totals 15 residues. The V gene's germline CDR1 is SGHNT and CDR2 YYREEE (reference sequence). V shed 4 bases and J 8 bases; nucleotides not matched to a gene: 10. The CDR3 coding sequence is TGTGCCAGCAGCAGACAGGGGGTCCTTGTAGATGAGCAGTTCTTC. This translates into CASSRQGVLVDEQFF.

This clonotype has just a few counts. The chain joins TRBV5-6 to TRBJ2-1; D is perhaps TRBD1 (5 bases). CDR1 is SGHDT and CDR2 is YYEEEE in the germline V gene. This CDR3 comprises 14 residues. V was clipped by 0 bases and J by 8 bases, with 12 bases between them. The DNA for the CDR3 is TGTGCCAGCAGCTTGGGTCCCAGGGCGGATGAGCAGTTCTTC. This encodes CASSLGPRADEQFF.

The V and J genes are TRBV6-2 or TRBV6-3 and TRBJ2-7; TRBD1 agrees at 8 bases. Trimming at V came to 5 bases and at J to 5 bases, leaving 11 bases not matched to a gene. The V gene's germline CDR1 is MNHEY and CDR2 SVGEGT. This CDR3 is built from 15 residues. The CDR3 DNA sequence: TGTGCCAGCAGTATGGGACAGGCCCTCTCGGACGAGCAGTACTTC. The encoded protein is CASSMGQALSDEQYF.

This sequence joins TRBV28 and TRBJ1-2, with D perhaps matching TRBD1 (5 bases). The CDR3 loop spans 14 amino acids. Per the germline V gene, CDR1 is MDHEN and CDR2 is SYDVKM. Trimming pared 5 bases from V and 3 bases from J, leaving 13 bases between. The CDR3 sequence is CASSVTGVDYGYTF. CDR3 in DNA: TGTGCCAGCAGTGTAACAGGAGTGGACTATGGCTACACCTTC.

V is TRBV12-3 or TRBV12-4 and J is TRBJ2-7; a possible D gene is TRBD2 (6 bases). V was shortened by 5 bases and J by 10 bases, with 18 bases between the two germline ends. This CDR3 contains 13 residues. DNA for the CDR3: TGTGCCAGCAGTCTCCGGTCTTTGGAGGGCCAGTACTTC. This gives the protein CASSLRSLEGQYF.

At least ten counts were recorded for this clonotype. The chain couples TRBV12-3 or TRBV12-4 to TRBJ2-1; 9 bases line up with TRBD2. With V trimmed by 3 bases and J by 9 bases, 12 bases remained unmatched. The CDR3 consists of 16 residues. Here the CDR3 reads CASSFGRPTSGPEQFF. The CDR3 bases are TGTGCCAGCAGTTTTGGCCGTCCTACTAGCGGGCCTGAGCAGTTCTTC.

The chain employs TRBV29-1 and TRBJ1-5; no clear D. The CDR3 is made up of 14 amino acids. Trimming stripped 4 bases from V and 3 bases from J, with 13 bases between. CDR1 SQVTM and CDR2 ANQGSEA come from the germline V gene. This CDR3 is CSVVIGDPNQPQHF. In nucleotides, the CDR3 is TGCAGCGTTGTAATTGGTGATCCCAATCAGCCCCAGCATTTT. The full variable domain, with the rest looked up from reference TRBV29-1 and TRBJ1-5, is SAVISQKPSRDICQRGTSLTIQCQVDSQVTMMFWYRQQPGQSLTLIATANQGSEATYESGFVIDKFPISRPNLTFSTLTVSNMSPEDSSIYLCSVVIGDPNQPQHFGDGTRLSIL.